A single sample is the source of the 2 T cell receptor beta chains below, sequenced in a study of neurological immune-mediated disorders (dated by TCRdb to between 2018 and 2021). The method behind the library was 5' RACE. Instrument used: Illumina HiSeq 2500. TCRdb redid the processing of the public reads, applying fastp at Q25 and MiXCR, and retained in-frame beta chains. Every CDR3 protein is listed once, alongside the most common genes and DNA of its rows. This sample comprises 55,000 to 70,000 distinct CDR3 sequences, under 5.5% of them detected only once. The ten largest make up around 3.4% of the sample. Sequencing was performed on PBMCs. The receptors here all came from a woman aged 45 to 65 with multiple sclerosis.

At least ten counts were recorded for this clonotype. The V call is TRBV6-6, the J call TRBJ1-1; maybe TRBD1 (5 bases). Trimming pared 6 bases from V and 4 bases from J, leaving 9 bases between. The CDR3 covers 12 residues. Germline CDR1 MNHNY, CDR2 SVGAGI (reference sequence). DNA for the CDR3: TGTGCCAGCAGGGGGGTGGGCACTGAAGCTTTCTTT. The encoded protein is CASRGVGTEAFF.

This clonotype was seen more than once but under ten times. The chain has TRBV5-6 and TRBJ1-1; D is possibly TRBD1 (5 bases). Trimming pared 2 bases from V and 6 bases from J, leaving 20 bases between. CDR3 length: 16 amino acids. Looked up from germline, CDR1 is SGHDT and CDR2 is YYEEEE. Here the CDR3 reads CASSLQGGRGGSEAFF. CDR3 in DNA: TGTGCCAGCAGCTTACAAGGAGGGAGGGGAGGTTCTGAAGCTTTCTTT.